The rows below give T cell receptor beta chains drawn from one sample of a study of cytomegalovirus exposure and HLA in healthy donors. Data came from immunoSEQ multiplex PCR; TCRdb stores just in-frame clones and leaves some out. The sample has about 160,000 clones; about 75% are singletons. Sequencing was done on a sample of PBMCs. The receptors shown here come from a female donor in good health and CMV-seronegative. The CDR3 runs from the conserved cysteine through the conserved F or W. A D gene is named only where the DNA matches it firmly. The size field is filled for only some rows; it gives once, few, many or a size class.

size	V	D	length	J	DNA	CDR3
.	TRBV7-2	TRBD1	16	TRBJ1-1	TGTGCCAGCAGCTTAGGAACAGGGGGCGATGGCACTGAAGCTTTCTTT	CASSLGTGGDGTEAFF
.	TRBV9	.	15	TRBJ2-2	TGTGCCAGCAGCCCTCAGGGGGGAGACACCGGGGAGCTGTTTTTT	CASSPQGGDTGELFF
few	TRBV11-3	.	13	TRBJ1-1	TGTGCCAGCAGCTCGCACAGGAACACTGAAGCTTTCTTT	CASSSHRNTEAFF
.	TRBV10-2	TRBD1	16	TRBJ1-6	TGCGCCAGCAGACCTCAAGGACAGGGACTGAGTTCACCCCTCCACTTT	CASRPQGQGLSSPLHF
.	TRBV28	.	16	TRBJ2-2	TGTGCCAGCAGTTCTCCCCGGACAGAGAACACCGGGGAGCTGTTTTTT	CASSSPRTENTGELFF
.	TRBV30	.	13	TRBJ1-5	TGTGCCAGTGGGGGGTTCCTCAATCAGCCCCAGCATTTT	CASGGFLNQPQHF
.	TRBV5-4	TRBD2	14	TRBJ2-3	TGTGCCAGCAGATTAGGACTAGCGGGAGATACGCAGTATTTT	CASRLGLAGDTQYF
once	TRBV28	.	14	TRBJ1-5	TGTGCCAGCAGTCCTCACTCTAGCAATCAGCCCCAGCATTTT	CASSPHSSNQPQHF
.	TRBV7-6	TRBD1	19	TRBJ1-4	TGTGCCAGCAGCTTTAGGTTCGGGACAGGGATGGCAACTAATGAAAAACTGTTTTTT	CASSFRFGTGMATNEKLFF
.	TRBV29-1	TRBD1	15	TRBJ2-7	TGCAGCGTTAAGGGGATGCCGGGACAGGGCTACGAGCAGTACTTC	CSVKGMPGQGYEQYF
.	TRBV9	TRBD2	19	TRBJ2-1	TGTGCCAGCAGCGTGTCGATGACTAGCGGGAGGAGGGGGGGCAATGAGCAGTTCTTC	CASSVSMTSGRRGGNEQFF
.	TRBV5-1	.	16	TRBJ2-1	TGCGCCAGCAGCTTGACGGGAGCGAGCTCCTACAATGAGCAGTTCTTC	CASSLTGASSYNEQFF
.	TRBV28	.	12	TRBJ1-1	TGTGCCAGCAGTTTCCCTCCCCGGGGAGCTTTCTTT	CASSFPPRGAFF
.	TRBV18	.	13	TRBJ1-4	TGTGCCAGCTCACCGACTTGGAATGAAAAACTGTTTTTT	CASSPTWNEKLFF
.	TRBV7-2	.	12	TRBJ2-7	TGTGCCAGCAGCTTGAGCTCCTTCGAGCAGTACTTC	CASSLSSFEQYF
.	TRBV6-5	.	13	TRBJ2-2	TGTGCCAGCAGTTGGCACCTCACCGGGGAGCTGTTTTTT	CASSWHLTGELFF
few	TRBV2	TRBD2	13	TRBJ2-5	TGTGCCAGCTCTGGGGGGGGGCAAGAGACCCAGTACTTC	CASSGGGQETQYF
.	TRBV29-1	.	13	TRBJ1-4	TGCAGCGTTGCGGGCAGGGGTAATGAAAAACTGTTTTTT	CSVAGRGNEKLFF
.	TRBV19	.	16	TRBJ1-1	TGTGCCAGTAGAGTAGAAGCCAGACGACAGAACACTGAAGCTTTCTTT	CASRVEARRQNTEAFF
.	TRBV28	.	14	TRBJ2-1	TGTGCCAGCAGCCGAGACGGGGAAAGGAATGAGCAGTTCTTC	CASSRDGERNEQFF
.	TRBV7-9	.	15	TRBJ2-1	TGTGCCAGCAGCCCGTGGACTCCCACTTACAATGAGCAGTTCTTC	CASSPWTPTYNEQFF
few	TRBV11-3	TRBD2	15	TRBJ2-2	TGTGCCAGCAGCCGGGAGGCGCGCCCCACCGGGGAGCTGTTTTTT	CASSREARPTGELFF